The clone carrying this T cell receptor beta chain occurred many times. Its antigen is still unknown. This entry comes from a study of breast tumors, draining lymph nodes, adjacent tissues. Regarding the study as a whole: Luminal-like breast cancer showed significantly greater tumor-nontumor repertoire similarity than basal-like breast cancer did.

Axillary draining lymph nodes of breast cancer patients supplied the node samples. TCRdb reprocessed the multiplex PCR reads with MiXCR, giving one entry per CDR3 protein. The data contain 130,000 or so distinct CDR3 sequences, 20% to 25% of them seen just once; the ten biggest clones take up around 2.7%. Sequenced material: axillary lymph node tissue. The clonotype comes from a female donor with breast cancer. Some clones in this sample may be carry-over from other donors' samples.

The CDR3 spells CASSSRTDRASGYTF. The CDR3 DNA follows: TGTGCCAGCAGCTCACGGACGGACAGGGCCTCTGGCTACACCTTC. The chain recombines TRBV11-2 with TRBJ1-2; TRBD1 matches at 8 bases. The trim removed 4 bases at V and 7 bases at J, leaving 11 bases unmatched. Germline CDR1 is SGHAT and CDR2 is FQNNGV. This CDR3 region has 15 residues.